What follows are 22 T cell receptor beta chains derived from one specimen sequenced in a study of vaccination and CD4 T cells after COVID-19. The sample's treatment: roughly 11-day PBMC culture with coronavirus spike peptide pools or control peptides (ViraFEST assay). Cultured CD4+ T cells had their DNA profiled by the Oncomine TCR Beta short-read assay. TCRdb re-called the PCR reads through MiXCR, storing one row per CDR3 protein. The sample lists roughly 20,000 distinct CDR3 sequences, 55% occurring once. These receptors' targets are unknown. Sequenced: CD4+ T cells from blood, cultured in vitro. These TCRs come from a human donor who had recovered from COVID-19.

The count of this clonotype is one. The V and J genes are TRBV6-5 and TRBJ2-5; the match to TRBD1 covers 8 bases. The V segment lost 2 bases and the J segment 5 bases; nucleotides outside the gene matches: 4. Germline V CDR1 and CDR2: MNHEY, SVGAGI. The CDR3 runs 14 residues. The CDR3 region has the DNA TGTGCCAGCAGTTACGGACAGGGCGGGGAGACCCAGTACTTC. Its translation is CASSYGQGGETQYF.

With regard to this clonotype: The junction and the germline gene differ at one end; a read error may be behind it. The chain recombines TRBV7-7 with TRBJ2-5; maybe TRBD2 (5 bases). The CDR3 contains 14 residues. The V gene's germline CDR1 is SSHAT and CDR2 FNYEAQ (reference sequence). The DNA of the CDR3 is TGTGCTAGCAGCTTAGTGGGAGTGAGAGAGACCCAGTACTTC. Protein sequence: CASSLVGVRETQYF.

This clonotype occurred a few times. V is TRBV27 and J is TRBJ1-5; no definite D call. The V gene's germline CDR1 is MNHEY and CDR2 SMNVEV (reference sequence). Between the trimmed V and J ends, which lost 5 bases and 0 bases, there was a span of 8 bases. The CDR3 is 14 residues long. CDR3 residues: CASSLDVSNQPQHF. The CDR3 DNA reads TGTGCCAGCAGTCTCGACGTTAGCAATCAGCCCCAGCATTTT.

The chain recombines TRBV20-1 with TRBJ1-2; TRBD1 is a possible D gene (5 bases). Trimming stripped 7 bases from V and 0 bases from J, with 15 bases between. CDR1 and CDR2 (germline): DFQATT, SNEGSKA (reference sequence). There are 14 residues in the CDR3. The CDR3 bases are TGCAGTGGTCGAGACAGCGACACTAACTATGGCTACACCTTC. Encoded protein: CSGRDSDTNYGYTF.

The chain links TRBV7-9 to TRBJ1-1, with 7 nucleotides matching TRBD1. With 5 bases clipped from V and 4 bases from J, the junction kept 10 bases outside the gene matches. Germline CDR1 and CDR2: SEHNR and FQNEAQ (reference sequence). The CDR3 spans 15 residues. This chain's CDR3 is CASSPRQGISTEAFF. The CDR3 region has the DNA TGTGCCAGCAGCCCCCGACAGGGTATCTCCACTGAAGCTTTCTTT.

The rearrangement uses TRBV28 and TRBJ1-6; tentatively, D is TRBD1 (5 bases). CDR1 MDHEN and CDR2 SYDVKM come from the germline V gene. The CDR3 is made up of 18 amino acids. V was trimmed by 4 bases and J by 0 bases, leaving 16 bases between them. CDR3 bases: TGTGCCAGCAGTTCAGAGACAGCTACATCCTCCTATAATTCACCCCTCCACTTT. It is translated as CASSSETATSSYNSPLHF.

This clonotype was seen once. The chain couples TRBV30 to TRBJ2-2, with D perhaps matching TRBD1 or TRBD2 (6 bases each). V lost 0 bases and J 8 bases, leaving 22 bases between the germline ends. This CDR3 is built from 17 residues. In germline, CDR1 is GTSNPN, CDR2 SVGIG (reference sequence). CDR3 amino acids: CAWSVPGASLREGELFF. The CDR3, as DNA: TGTGCCTGGAGTGTACCAGGGGCTTCGTTGCGGGAAGGGGAGCTGTTTTTT.

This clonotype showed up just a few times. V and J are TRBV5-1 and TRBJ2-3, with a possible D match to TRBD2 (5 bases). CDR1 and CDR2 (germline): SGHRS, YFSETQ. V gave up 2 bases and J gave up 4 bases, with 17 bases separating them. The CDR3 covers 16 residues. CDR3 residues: CASSFRGGDPPDTQYF. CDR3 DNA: TGCGCCAGCAGCTTTCGGGGTGGAGATCCCCCAGATACGCAGTATTTT.

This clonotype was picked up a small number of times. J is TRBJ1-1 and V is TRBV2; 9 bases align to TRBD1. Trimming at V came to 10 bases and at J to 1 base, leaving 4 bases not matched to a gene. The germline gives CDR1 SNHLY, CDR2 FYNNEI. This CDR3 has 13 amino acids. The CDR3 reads CATDRGGNTEAFF. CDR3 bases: TGTGCCACTGACAGGGGGGGGAACACTGAAGCTTTCTTT. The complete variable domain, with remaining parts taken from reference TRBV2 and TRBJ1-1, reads EPEVTQTPSHQVTQMGQEVILRCVPISNHLYFYWYRQILGQKVEFLVSFYNNEISEKSEIFDDQFSVERPDGSNFTLKIRSTKLEDSAMYFCATDRGGNTEAFFGQGTRLTVV.

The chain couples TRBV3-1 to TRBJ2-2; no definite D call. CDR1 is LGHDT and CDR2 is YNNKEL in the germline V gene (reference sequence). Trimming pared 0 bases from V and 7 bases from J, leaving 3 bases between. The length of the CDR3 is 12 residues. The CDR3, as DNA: TGTGCCAGCAGCCAAGAAGTCGGGGAGCTGTTTTTT. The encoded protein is CASSQEVGELFF. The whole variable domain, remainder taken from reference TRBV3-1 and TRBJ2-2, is DTAVSQTPKYLVTQMGNDKSIKCEQNLGHDTMYWYKQDSKKFLKIMFSYNNKELIINETVPNRFSPKSPDKAHLNLHINSLELGDSAVYFCASSQEVGELFFGEGSRLTVL.

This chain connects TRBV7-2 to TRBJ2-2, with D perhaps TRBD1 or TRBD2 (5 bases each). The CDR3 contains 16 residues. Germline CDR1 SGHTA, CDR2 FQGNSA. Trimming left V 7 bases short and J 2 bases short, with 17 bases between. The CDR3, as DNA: TGTGCCAGCAAACCGAGAGGGGCCCTAAACACCGGGGAGCTGTTTTTT. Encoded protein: CASKPRGALNTGELFF.

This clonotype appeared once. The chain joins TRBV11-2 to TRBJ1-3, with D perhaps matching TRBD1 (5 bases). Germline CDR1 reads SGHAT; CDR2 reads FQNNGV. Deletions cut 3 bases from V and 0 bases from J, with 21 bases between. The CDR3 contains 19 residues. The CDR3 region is CASSLIASRVPHSGNTIYF. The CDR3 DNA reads TGTGCCAGCAGCTTGATTGCCTCCAGGGTGCCTCACTCTGGAAACACCATATATTTT. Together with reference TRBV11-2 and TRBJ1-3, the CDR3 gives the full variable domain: EAGVAQSPRYKIIEKRQSVAFWCNPISGHATLYWYQQILGQGPKLLIQFQNNGVVDDSQLPKDRFSAERLKGVDSTLKIQPAKLEDSAVYLCASSLIASRVPHSGNTIYFGEGSWLTVV.

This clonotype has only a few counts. CDR3 in amino acids: CASSEIGDDRRYGYTF. DNA of the CDR3: TGTGCCAGCAGTGAAATCGGTGATGACAGGAGATATGGCTACACCTTC. V and J are TRBV6-1 and TRBJ1-2; a possible D gene is TRBD1 (6 bases). Trimming removed 2 bases from V and 5 bases from J, with 18 bases in between. In germline, CDR1 is MNHNS, CDR2 SASEGT. The CDR3 has 16 residues.

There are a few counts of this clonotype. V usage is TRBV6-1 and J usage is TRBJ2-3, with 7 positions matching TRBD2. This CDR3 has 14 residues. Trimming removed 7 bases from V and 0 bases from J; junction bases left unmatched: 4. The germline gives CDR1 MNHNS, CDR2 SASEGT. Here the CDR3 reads CASTAGESTDTQYF. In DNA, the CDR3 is TGTGCCAGCACCGCGGGAGAAAGCACAGATACGCAGTATTTT.

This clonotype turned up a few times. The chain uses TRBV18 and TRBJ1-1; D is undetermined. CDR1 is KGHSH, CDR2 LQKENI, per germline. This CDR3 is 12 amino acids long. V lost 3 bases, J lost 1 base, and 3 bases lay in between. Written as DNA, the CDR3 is TGTGCCAGCTCACCCAGGAACACTGAAGCTTTCTTT. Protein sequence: CASSPRNTEAFF.

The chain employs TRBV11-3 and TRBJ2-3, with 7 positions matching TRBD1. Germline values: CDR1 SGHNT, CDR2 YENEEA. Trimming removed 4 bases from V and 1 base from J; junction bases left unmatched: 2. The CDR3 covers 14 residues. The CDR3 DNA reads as TGTGCCAGCAGCTCGGGACAGCGCACAGATACGCAGTATTTT. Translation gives CASSSGQRTDTQYF.

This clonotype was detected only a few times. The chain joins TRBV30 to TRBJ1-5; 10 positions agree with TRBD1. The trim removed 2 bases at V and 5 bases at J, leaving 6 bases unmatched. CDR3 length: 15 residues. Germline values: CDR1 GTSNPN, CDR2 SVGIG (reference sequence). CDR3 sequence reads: CAWSQEGQGYQPQHF. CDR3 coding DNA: TGTGCCTGGAGTCAGGAGGGACAGGGGTATCAGCCCCAGCATTTT.

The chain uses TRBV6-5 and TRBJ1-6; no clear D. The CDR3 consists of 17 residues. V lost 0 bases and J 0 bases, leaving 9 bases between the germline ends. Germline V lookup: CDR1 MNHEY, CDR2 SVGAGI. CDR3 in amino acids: CASSYSMGSSYNSPLHF. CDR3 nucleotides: TGTGCCAGCAGTTACTCGATGGGGAGCTCCTATAATTCACCCCTCCACTTT.

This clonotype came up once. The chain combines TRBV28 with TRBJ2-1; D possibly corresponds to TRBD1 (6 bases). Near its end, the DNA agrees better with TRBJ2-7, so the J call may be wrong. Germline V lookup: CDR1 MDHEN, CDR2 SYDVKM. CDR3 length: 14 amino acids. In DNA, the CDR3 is TGTGCCAGCAGTTTAGGGGGCTCATCGTACGAGCAGTACTTC. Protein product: CASSLGGSSYEQYF.

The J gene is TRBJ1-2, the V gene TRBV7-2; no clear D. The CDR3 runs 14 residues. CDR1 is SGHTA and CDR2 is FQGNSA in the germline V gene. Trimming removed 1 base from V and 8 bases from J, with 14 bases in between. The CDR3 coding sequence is TGTGCCAGCAGCTTAGGTACCGCGAACGGGGGCTACACCTTC. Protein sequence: CASSLGTANGGYTF. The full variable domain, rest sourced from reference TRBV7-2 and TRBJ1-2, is GAGVSQSPSNKVTEKGKDVELRCDPISGHTALYWYRQSLGQGLEFLIYFQGNSAPDKSGLPSDRFSAERTGGSVSTLTIQRTQQEDSAVYLCASSLGTANGGYTFGSGTRLTVV.

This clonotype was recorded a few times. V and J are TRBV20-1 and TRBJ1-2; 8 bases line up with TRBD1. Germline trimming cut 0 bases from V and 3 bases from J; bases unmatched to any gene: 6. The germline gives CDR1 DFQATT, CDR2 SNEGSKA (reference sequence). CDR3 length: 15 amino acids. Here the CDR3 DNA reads TGCAGTGCTAGAGATCGGACAGGGACGGACTATGGCTACACCTTC. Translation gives CSARDRTGTDYGYTF.

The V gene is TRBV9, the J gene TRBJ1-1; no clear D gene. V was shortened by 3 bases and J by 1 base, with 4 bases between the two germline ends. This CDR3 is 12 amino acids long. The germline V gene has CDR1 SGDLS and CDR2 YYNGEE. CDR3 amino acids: CASSAGNTEAFF. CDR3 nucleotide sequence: TGTGCCAGCAGCGCGGGGAACACTGAAGCTTTCTTT.